These 16 T cell receptor beta chains share one sample of origin, sequenced in a study of blood T cells in healthy people across ages. A second PCR of roughly 6 to 12 cycles used a sample-barcoded 5' primer and a J-beta primer mix. TCRdb used MiXCR to reprocess the 5' RACE reads, holding one entry per CDR3 protein. The data contain some 560,000 distinct CDR3 sequences, approximately 26% of them singletons. These data also featured in a second study, about T cells of mothers and their children.

Sample: blood. The receptors shown here come from a boy under 10 years old in good health.

The chain links TRBV7-9 to TRBJ2-3, with TRBD2 as a possible D gene (6 bases). The V end lost 5 bases, the J end lost 2 bases, and 14 bases lay between the germline ends. The CDR3 consists of 15 residues. Germline CDR1 is SEHNR and CDR2 is FQNEAQ (reference sequence). CDR3 region: CASSPKTRLTDTQYF. The CDR3 DNA is TGTGCCAGCAGCCCAAAGACTAGGCTCACAGATACGCAGTATTTT.

The chain employs TRBV20-1 and TRBJ2-1; 15 nucleotides match TRBD2. Germline-derived CDR1 and CDR2 are DFQATT and SNEGSKA (reference sequence). The V gene end was trimmed by 3 bases and the J gene end by 6 bases; junction bases not matched to a gene: 9. The CDR3 is 17 amino acids. CDR3 protein: CSARTGLAGGPVNEQFF. In DNA form, the CDR3 reads TGCAGTGCTAGGACTGGACTAGCGGGAGGGCCGGTCAATGAGCAGTTCTTC.

This clonotype was counted only a few times. The rearrangement joins TRBV21-1 to TRBJ2-1. TRBV21-1 corresponds to a pseudogene. This CDR3 has 12 amino acids. CDR3 loop: CASSVNENEQFF. CDR3 nucleotides: TGTGCCAGCAGCGTGAACGAAAATGAGCAGTTCTTC.

A word on this clonotype: No conserved phenylalanine or tryptophan is present at the end of the CDR3, so a read error is the likely explanation. The chain is built from TRBV18 and TRBJ2-7, with D perhaps matching TRBD1 (6 bases). The V gene's germline CDR1 is KGHSH and CDR2 LQKENI. CDR3 size: 15 residues. Trimming stripped 3 bases from V and 1 base from J, with 13 bases between. The CDR3 bases are TGTGCCAGCTCACCGTCGGACACAGGGTCCTACGAGCAGTACTCC. This translates into CASSPSDTGSYEQYS.

The rearrangement links TRBV20-1 to TRBJ1-2, with 8 nucleotides matching TRBD1. Germline V gene data show CDR1 as DFQATT and CDR2 as SNEGSKA (reference sequence). Germline trimming cut 6 bases from V and 7 bases from J; bases unmatched to any gene: 16. There are 15 residues in the CDR3. The CDR3 is CSATRTGFSGGGYTF. The CDR3 DNA reads as TGCAGTGCGACCCGGACAGGGTTCAGCGGTGGTGGCTACACCTTC.

The chain combines TRBV13 with TRBJ2-5; weak D call: TRBD1 (6 bases). The CDR3 has 13 amino acids. From germline, CDR1 is PRHDT and CDR2 FYEKMQ (reference sequence). V gave up 3 bases and J gave up 5 bases, with 10 bases separating them. The CDR3 loop is CASSFAGVETQYF. The CDR3, as DNA: TGTGCCAGCAGCTTCGCAGGGGTCGAGACCCAGTACTTC.

Only a few counts were recorded for this clonotype. The V call is TRBV12-3 or TRBV12-4, the J call TRBJ2-2; 9 bases align to TRBD2. J lost 3 bases, V lost 7 bases, and 9 bases had no gene match. The CDR3 loop spans 16 amino acids. The CDR3 protein is CASKELAGLYTGELFF. The CDR3 DNA reads TGTGCCAGCAAAGAACTAGCGGGCCTTTACACCGGGGAGCTGTTTTTT.

Only a few counts were recorded for this clonotype. CDR3 sequence reads: CASSLGTSGRGQETQYF. The CDR3 nucleotides read TGTGCCAGCAGCTTGGGGACTAGCGGGAGAGGACAAGAGACCCAGTACTTC. The chain uses TRBV7-9 and TRBJ2-5, with 14 bases that match TRBD2. In germline, CDR1 is SEHNR, CDR2 FQNEAQ (reference sequence). The CDR3 spans 17 residues. The trim removed 3 bases at V and 2 bases at J, leaving 5 bases unmatched. The variable domain in full, completed from reference TRBV7-9 and TRBJ2-5, reads DTGVSQNPRHKITKRGQNVTFRCDPISEHNRLYWYRQTLGQGPEFLTYFQNEAQLEKSRLLSDRFSAERPKGSFSTLEIQRTEQGDSAMYLCASSLGTSGRGQETQYFGPGTRLLVL.

A few counts support this clonotype. The CDR3 loop reads CSARDVLAGNTDTQYF. Here the CDR3 DNA reads TGCAGTGCTAGAGATGTCCTAGCGGGGAACACAGATACGCAGTATTTT. The chain combines TRBV20-1 with TRBJ2-3; TRBD2 matches at 9 bases. CDR1 DFQATT and CDR2 SNEGSKA come from the germline V gene (reference sequence). The length of the CDR3 is 16 residues. The J segment lost 2 bases and the V segment lost 0 bases, leaving 6 bases of the junction unmatched.

CDR3 sequence: CASSFYGEQYF. In DNA, the CDR3 is TGTGCCAGCAGCTTTTACGGAGAGCAGTACTTC. This rearrangement joins TRBV7-2 to TRBJ2-7; D gene unclear. Trimming stripped 3 bases from V and 7 bases from J, with 7 bases between. This CDR3 is built from 11 residues. Germline assignment: CDR1 SGHTA and CDR2 FQGNSA.

This clonotype was observed a handful of times. DNA of the CDR3: TGTGCCAGCAGTTCCCAGGGGAATCAGCCCCAGCATTTT. As protein: CASSSQGNQPQHF. This sequence joins TRBV12-3 or TRBV12-4 and TRBJ1-5; TRBD1 might be the D (6 bases). V lost 4 bases, J lost 4 bases, and 8 bases lay in between. This CDR3 is 13 amino acids long.

This clonotype was picked up a small number of times. The V gene is TRBV7-6, the J gene TRBJ2-1; 11 bases map to TRBD2. V gave up 5 bases and J gave up 7 bases; unmatched junction bases: 7. Germline V gives CDR1 SGHVS, CDR2 FNYEAQ. The CDR3 consists of 15 residues. CDR3 amino acids: CASSLTRLAGNEQFF. Written as DNA, the CDR3 is TGTGCCAGCAGCCTCACCCGACTAGCGGGAAATGAGCAGTTCTTC.

This clonotype came up a few times. CDR3 nucleotide sequence: TGTGCCAGCACCGGGACACAGCTCACAGATACGCAGTATTTT. Translated: CASTGTQLTDTQYF. The chain employs TRBV12-3 or TRBV12-4 and TRBJ2-3, with D perhaps TRBD1 (6 bases). The CDR3 sequence is 14 residues long. V lost 7 bases and J 2 bases, leaving 13 bases between the germline ends.

The genes are TRBV5-5 and TRBJ2-7, with D tentatively TRBD1 (5 bases). The germline V gene encodes CDR1 SGHKS and CDR2 YYEKEE (reference sequence). The CDR3 runs to 15 residues. The V gene lost 0 bases and the J gene lost 2 bases, with 12 bases spanning the gap. DNA of the CDR3: TGTGCCAGCAGCTTGGATGGGGCACTACCCTACGAGCAGTACTTC. Its translation: CASSLDGALPYEQYF.

The V call is TRBV29-1, the J call TRBJ2-7; D gene uncertain. The V end lost 0 bases, the J end lost 5 bases, and 8 bases lay between the germline ends. In germline, CDR1 is SQVTM, CDR2 ANQGSEA. The CDR3 contains 12 residues. CDR3 in amino acids: CSVEEGMNEQYF. CDR3 DNA sequence: TGCAGCGTTGAAGAGGGCATGAACGAGCAGTACTTC.

This clonotype was observed a few times. This chain joins TRBV20-1 and TRBJ2-7, with 9 positions matching TRBD2. V was clipped by 6 bases and J by 2 bases; unmatched bases: 8. The CDR3 spans 14 residues. From germline, CDR1 is DFQATT and CDR2 SNEGSKA (reference sequence). The CDR3 sequence: CSASSGRGAYEQYF. The CDR3 coding sequence is TGCAGTGCGAGTAGCGGGAGAGGGGCCTACGAGCAGTACTTC.